The 30 T cell receptor beta chains reported below all come from one sample, sequenced in a study of T cell responses to AZD1222 COVID-19 vaccine. Generated by immunoSEQ multiplex PCR, the TCRdb table keeps only in-frame clones and is missing some. The profile shows some 150,000 clones, 90% of them singletons. Specimen: peripheral blood, collected 28 days after the second AZD1222 dose. Every receptor here comes from an adult who received the AZD1222 COVID-19 vaccine.

This clone was found a few times. The J gene is TRBJ2-1, the V gene TRBV5-5; 7 bases are a match to TRBD1. Trimming cost V 1 base and J 4 bases; bases outside gene matches: 8. This CDR3 is built from 16 residues. CDR1 is SGHKS and CDR2 is YYEKEE in the germline V gene (reference sequence). The CDR3, as DNA: TGTGCCAGCAGCTTGATTTCAGGGGGAGATTACAATGAGCAGTTCTTC. The encoded protein is CASSLISGGDYNEQFF.

This chain connects TRBV3-1 (or the pseudogene TRBV3-2) to TRBJ2-5, with 8 bases matching TRBD1. Germline V gives CDR1 LGHDT, CDR2 YNNKEL (reference sequence). The CDR3 contains 17 residues. J lost 0 bases, V lost 0 bases, and 6 bases had no gene match. The CDR3 reads CASSQEDRVWYQETQYF. The DNA for the CDR3 is TGTGCCAGCAGCCAAGAGGACAGGGTTTGGTACCAAGAGACCCAGTACTTC.

The chain carries TRBV18 and TRBJ1-2; D may be TRBD1 (5 bases). This CDR3 is 15 amino acids long. Trimming removed 3 bases from V and 5 bases from J, with 16 bases in between. CDR1 and CDR2 (germline): KGHSH, LQKENI. CDR3 protein: CASSPEVQGIYGYTF. The CDR3 DNA follows: TGTGCCAGCTCACCCGAGGTCCAGGGAATTTATGGCTACACCTTC.

The chain combines TRBV19 with TRBJ1-5, with D unresolved. Trimming left V 6 bases short and J 1 base short, with 13 bases between. This CDR3 region has 15 residues. Germline V gives CDR1 LNHDA, CDR2 SQIVND (reference sequence). The CDR3 sequence: CASSRTLGSNQPQHF. Here the CDR3 DNA reads TGTGCCAGTAGCAGGACGTTAGGGAGCAATCAGCCCCAGCATTTT. The entire variable domain, with the rest obtained from reference TRBV19 and TRBJ1-5, is as follows: DGGITQSPKYLFRKEGQNVTLSCEQNLNHDAMYWYRQDPGQGLRLIYYSQIVNDFQKGDIAEGYSVSREKKESFPLTVTSAQKNPTAFYLCASSRTLGSNQPQHFGDGTRLSIL.

The chain carries TRBV7-8 and TRBJ2-5; TRBD1 matches 8 bases. Trimming cost V 5 bases and J 7 bases; bases outside gene matches: 12. This CDR3 comprises 15 residues. Germline assignment: CDR1 SGHVS and CDR2 FQNEAQ. This chain's CDR3 is CASSNRQGPSGTQYF. The CDR3 coding sequence is TGTGCCAGCAGCAACCGACAGGGGCCTTCGGGGACCCAGTACTTC.

The chain recombines TRBV6-5 with TRBJ2-5; 8 nucleotides align to TRBD2. The CDR3 length is 13 residues. V dropped 6 bases and J dropped 3; count of bases not matched to a gene: 3. CDR1 MNHEY and CDR2 SVGAGI come from the germline V gene. Here the CDR3 DNA reads TGTGCCAGCAGCACACTAGCGGAAGAGACCCAGTACTTC. Translated: CASSTLAEETQYF.

The gene calls are TRBV6-1 and TRBJ1-5, with a possible D match to TRBD1 (5 bases). V was pared by 0 bases and J by 0 bases, with 6 bases between. Germline CDR1 reads MNHNS; CDR2 reads SASEGT. The CDR3 is 15 residues long. Here the CDR3 reads CASSEAGDSNQPQHF. CDR3 bases: TGTGCCAGCAGTGAAGCGGGGGATAGCAATCAGCCCCAGCATTTT.

V is TRBV6-5 and J is TRBJ1-5, with D possibly TRBD1 on 6 matching bases. The CDR3 has 14 residues. Trimming removed 7 bases from V and 4 bases from J, with 14 bases in between. The germline V gene encodes CDR1 MNHEY and CDR2 SVGAGI. The CDR3 DNA follows: TGTGCCAGCACTTCCAATCAGGGGAATCAGCCCCAGCATTTT. It encodes CASTSNQGNQPQHF.

The rearrangement uses TRBV3-1 (or the pseudogene TRBV3-2) and TRBJ2-5; D remains unclear. The germline gives CDR1 LGHDT, CDR2 YNNKEL (reference sequence). V was pared by 2 bases and J by 6 bases, with 7 bases between. CDR3 length: 12 amino acids. CDR3 DNA: TGTGCCAGCAGCCAAAATCTCCAGACCCAGTACTTC. Translation gives CASSQNLQTQYF.

The chain is built from TRBV13 and TRBJ1-1; TRBD1 agrees at 7 bases. V was pared by 5 bases and J by 1 base, with 4 bases of the junction left unmatched. This CDR3 spans 14 amino acids. Germline CDR1 PRHDT, CDR2 FYEKMQ (reference sequence). The CDR3 sequence: CASSPGQQNTEAFF. Here the CDR3 DNA reads TGTGCCAGCAGCCCGGGACAGCAGAACACTGAAGCTTTCTTT.

The chain employs TRBV27 and TRBJ1-2; 12 bases line up with TRBD1. The ends lost 5 bases at V and 4 bases at J; junction bases unmatched: 11. There are 17 residues in the CDR3. The germline CDR1 and CDR2 sequences are MNHEY and SMNVEV (reference sequence). As DNA, the CDR3 is TGTGCCAGCAGTCTAAACCTTGGGACAGGGGGCTCCTATGGCTACACCTTC. It translates to CASSLNLGTGGSYGYTF.

CDR3 bases: TGTGCCAGCAGCGACCCCCGGGGGGGGTGGACTAGCGGGAGAGACCCATTCTACGAGCAGTACTTC. Its protein is CASSDPRGGWTSGRDPFYEQYF. This chain connects TRBV2 to TRBJ2-7, with 13 bases lining up with TRBD2. The V segment lost 6 bases and the J segment 3 bases; nucleotides outside the gene matches: 26. Germline loops: CDR1 SNHLY, CDR2 FYNNEI. CDR3 length: 22 amino acids.

The CDR3, as DNA: TGTGCCAGCAGCCAGGTACTAGCCACAGATACGCAGTATTTT. Residues: CASSQVLATDTQYF. The V gene is TRBV4-2, the J gene TRBJ2-3; tentatively, D is TRBD2 (6 bases). Trimming pared 3 bases from V and 2 bases from J, leaving 9 bases between. This CDR3 spans 14 amino acids. From germline, CDR1 is LGHNA and CDR2 YNFKEQ.

This clone was seen a single time. V gene TRBV6-6 combines with J gene TRBJ2-5; the D is unclear. V was pared by 9 bases and J by 1 base, with 12 bases between. The CDR3 is made up of 13 amino acids. CDR1 and CDR2 (germline): MNHNY, SVGAGI (reference sequence). CDR3 in DNA: TGTGCCAGTAGTGACCACCTCCAAGAGACCCAGTACTTC. It encodes CASSDHLQETQYF.

J is TRBJ2-2 and V is TRBV4-1, with D unclear. CDR3 length: 15 residues. The germline V gene has CDR1 MGHRA and CDR2 YSYEKL. The ends were cut back, 1 base at V and 6 bases at J, with 12 bases in the middle. The CDR3 nucleotides read TGCGCCAGCAGCCAAGGGTTTGCGGCCCCCGGGGAGCTGTTTTTT. It is translated as CASSQGFAAPGELFF.

V usage is TRBV6-1 and J usage is TRBJ1-5; 9 bases match TRBD1. The CDR3 runs 16 residues. J lost 7 bases, V lost 1 base, and 8 bases had no gene match. Germline CDR1 reads MNHNS; CDR2 reads SASEGT. Here the CDR3 reads CASSEVPGQGNQPQHF. The CDR3 nucleotides read TGTGCCAGCAGTGAAGTCCCGGGACAGGGAAACCAGCCCCAGCATTTT.

The DNA of the CDR3 is TGTGCCAGCAGCTCGGTGGACAGGGGTATTGTGAATGAGCAGTTCTTC. Encoded protein: CASSSVDRGIVNEQFF. The V gene is TRBV11-2, the J gene TRBJ2-1, with 9 bases matching TRBD1. V dropped 4 bases and J dropped 7; count of bases not matched to a gene: 11. Germline V gene sequence: CDR1 SGHAT, CDR2 FQNNGV. CDR3 length equals 16 residues.

The J gene is TRBJ1-1, the V gene TRBV30; D unresolved. The CDR3 contains 17 residues. Germline loops: CDR1 GTSNPN, CDR2 SVGIG (reference sequence). Trimming pared 2 bases from V and 3 bases from J, leaving 22 bases between. The CDR3 DNA reads as TGTGCCTGGAGTCCCTATCTGATAGCTAAAATGGACACTGAAGCTTTCTTT. The encoded protein is CAWSPYLIAKMDTEAFF.

The rearrangement uses TRBV5-1 and TRBJ1-2; D may be TRBD1 (6 bases). The germline V gene has CDR1 SGHRS and CDR2 YFSETQ. V gave up 3 bases and J gave up 5 bases, with 11 bases separating them. The CDR3 extends over 13 amino acids. The CDR3: CASSSPGQYGYTF. The CDR3 DNA reads TGCGCCAGCAGCTCGCCGGGACAATATGGCTACACCTTC.

This chain uses TRBV7-8 with TRBJ2-7; 8 nucleotides match TRBD2. Per germline, CDR1 SGHVS and CDR2 FQNEAQ. Trimming cost V 5 bases and J 2 bases; bases outside gene matches: 11. This CDR3 is built from 16 residues. The CDR3 loop reads CASSPVRGGQPYEQYF. The CDR3, as DNA: TGTGCCAGCAGCCCGGTTCGGGGGGGCCAACCCTACGAGCAGTACTTC.

V gene TRBV5-4 combines with J gene TRBJ1-1; TRBD1 might be the D (5 bases). Per the germline V gene, CDR1 is SGHNT and CDR2 is YYREEE (reference sequence). Deletions cut 7 bases from V and 5 bases from J, with 15 bases between. The length of the CDR3 is 13 residues. CDR3 DNA sequence: TGTGCCAGCGGGGGAGGGGAAGGGACTGAAGCTTTCTTT. It is translated as CASGGGEGTEAFF.

The chain carries TRBV27 and TRBJ1-1; D ambiguous. The ends were cut back, 5 bases at V and 1 base at J, with 11 bases in the middle. CDR3 length: 14 amino acids. The germline CDR1 and CDR2 sequences are MNHEY and SMNVEV (reference sequence). Written as DNA, the CDR3 is TGTGCCAGCAGTCCCGTCTCCTCGAACACTGAAGCTTTCTTT. Its translation: CASSPVSSNTEAFF.

The CDR3 DNA is TGTGCCAGCAGTTCCGATGGTTCATACAATGAGCAGTTCTTC. Amino acids: CASSSDGSYNEQFF. The chain couples TRBV6-5 to TRBJ2-1; D call uncertain. CDR1 MNHEY and CDR2 SVGAGI come from the germline V gene. The V gene lost 4 bases and the J gene lost 4 bases, with 11 bases spanning the gap. The CDR3 is made up of 14 amino acids.

The chain recombines TRBV24-1 with TRBJ2-1; 11 positions agree with TRBD2. This CDR3 contains 16 residues. The V gene's germline CDR1 is KGHDR and CDR2 SFDVKD. With V trimmed by 3 bases and J by 7 bases, 7 bases remained unmatched. The CDR3, as DNA: TGTGCCACCAGTGATCCTAGCGGGAGGAGTAGGAATGAGCAGTTCTTC. It is translated as CATSDPSGRSRNEQFF.

This clone was observed a few times. The genes are TRBV27 and TRBJ1-4; tentatively, D is TRBD1 (5 bases). The V end lost 4 bases, the J end lost 3 bases, and 12 bases lay between the germline ends. The germline V gene encodes CDR1 MNHEY and CDR2 SMNVEV (reference sequence). The length of the CDR3 is 15 residues. The CDR3 loop reads CASSSRDGPNEKLFF. CDR3 nucleotide sequence: TGTGCCAGCAGTTCTCGGGACGGACCTAATGAAAAACTGTTTTTT.

V usage is TRBV2 and J usage is TRBJ1-4; D possibly corresponds to TRBD1 (6 bases). The V end lost 5 bases, the J end lost 8 bases, and 18 bases lay between the germline ends. The CDR3 loop spans 15 amino acids. Looked up from germline, CDR1 is SNHLY and CDR2 is FYNNEI. Written as DNA, the CDR3 is TGTGCCAGCAGTTCCGGGACGTATCAGGGGGAAAAACTGTTTTTT. Its protein is CASSSGTYQGEKLFF.

The chain is built from TRBV2 and TRBJ1-3; maybe TRBD1 (6 bases). This CDR3 region has 15 residues. Trimming stripped 4 bases from V and 4 bases from J, with 14 bases between. CDR1 and CDR2 (germline): SNHLY, FYNNEI. The chain's CDR3 is CASSAYRARGNTIYF. The DNA of the CDR3 is TGTGCCAGCAGTGCCTACAGGGCGAGAGGAAACACCATATATTTT.

V usage is TRBV6-5 and J usage is TRBJ1-2; the match to TRBD1 covers 8 bases. V was clipped by 5 bases and J by 4 bases; unmatched bases: 6. This CDR3 is built from 14 residues. CDR1 is MNHEY, CDR2 SVGAGI, per germline. The CDR3 loop is CASSRGQVGYGYTF. The CDR3 DNA reads as TGTGCCAGCAGTAGGGGACAGGTGGGCTATGGCTACACCTTC.

The chain has TRBV27 and TRBJ2-7; 9 nucleotides align to TRBD2. V lost 4 bases to trimming and J lost 3 bases; unmatched junction nucleotides: 1. This CDR3 is 13 amino acids long. The germline V gene has CDR1 MNHEY and CDR2 SMNVEV (reference sequence). CDR3 DNA sequence: TGTGCCAGCAGTTCAGCGGGGGGCTACGAGCAGTACTTC. Translated: CASSSAGGYEQYF.

V is TRBV19 and J is TRBJ1-5; 9 bases fit TRBD1. Germline CDR1 reads LNHDA; CDR2 reads SQIVND (reference sequence). This CDR3 contains 17 residues. V dropped 5 bases and J dropped 3; count of bases not matched to a gene: 11. The CDR3 region has the DNA TGTGCCAGTAGTGCCACCGGGACAGGGTTTCCCAATCAGCCCCAGCATTTT. It translates to CASSATGTGFPNQPQHF.